Listed here are 10 T cell receptor beta chains from one sample, sequenced in a study of T cell responses to AZD1222 COVID-19 vaccine. Sequenced by immunoSEQ multiplex PCR; TCRdb stores in-frame clones only, minus some. The sample records 150,000 to 200,000 clones, about 90% being singletons. This specimen consisted of peripheral blood, obtained 28 days after the second AZD1222 dose. The receptors shown here come from an adult who received the AZD1222 COVID-19 vaccine.

This chain uses TRBV28 with TRBJ1-5, with TRBD1 identical over 7 bases. The CDR3 is made up of 14 amino acids. V gave up 1 base and J gave up 6 bases; unmatched junction bases: 3. From germline, CDR1 is MDHEN and CDR2 SYDVKM. The chain's CDR3 is CASSLSRGGQPQHF. In DNA, the CDR3 is TGTGCCAGCAGTTTATCCAGGGGGGGTCAGCCCCAGCATTTT.

The J gene is TRBJ1-5, the V gene TRBV20-1; no firm D call. Trimming shortened V by 3 bases and J by 1 base, and 7 bases separated the two germline ends. The CDR3 length is 13 residues. Germline V gives CDR1 DFQATT, CDR2 SNEGSKA (reference sequence). This chain's CDR3 is CSASVASNQPQHF. The CDR3 nucleotides are TGCAGTGCTAGTGTGGCAAGCAATCAGCCCCAGCATTTT.

This chain connects TRBV18 to TRBJ2-2; maybe TRBD1 (5 bases). This CDR3 is 15 amino acids long. The germline V and J ends were trimmed by 3 bases and 3 bases, with 11 bases remaining between them. Germline lookup yields CDR1 KGHSH and CDR2 LQKENI. CDR3 coding DNA: TGTGCCAGCTCACCGGGTGCCAGGGACACCGGGGAGCTGTTTTTT. It is translated as CASSPGARDTGELFF.

V gene TRBV24-1 combines with J gene TRBJ2-3; the D gene is possibly TRBD2 (5 bases). The V end lost 4 bases, the J end lost 2 bases, and 12 bases lay between the germline ends. Germline CDR1 KGHDR, CDR2 SFDVKD. The CDR3 runs 15 residues. The chain's CDR3 is CATSEGGLYTDTQYF. The CDR3 DNA reads as TGTGCCACCAGTGAGGGCGGGCTGTACACAGATACGCAGTATTTT.

This clone was detected once. V and J are TRBV28 and TRBJ2-7; TRBD1 aligns across 8 bases. This CDR3 spans 13 amino acids. Germline loops: CDR1 MDHEN, CDR2 SYDVKM. Trimming removed 2 bases from V and 4 bases from J; junction bases left unmatched: 1. The CDR3 DNA reads TGTGCCAGCAGTTTAACAGGGGGGTACGAGCAGTACTTC. This translates into CASSLTGGYEQYF.

The gene calls are TRBV5-1 and TRBJ2-1; possible D gene TRBD2, 5 bases. Germline values: CDR1 SGHRS, CDR2 YFSETQ. The CDR3 consists of 15 residues. Trimming took off 3 bases at V and 1 base at J, with 11 bases between the two ends. CDR3 DNA sequence: TGCGCCAGCAGCTCCCGGACTGATTCCTACAATGAGCAGTTCTTC. Its protein product is CASSSRTDSYNEQFF. Full variable domain (outside the CDR3, taken from reference TRBV5-1 and TRBJ2-1): KAGVTQTPRYLIKTRGQQVTLSCSPISGHRSVSWYQQTPGQGLQFLFEYFSETQRNKGNFPGRFSGRQFSNSRSEMNVSTLELGDSALYLCASSSRTDSYNEQFFGPGTRLTVL.

The chain carries TRBV15 and TRBJ1-2; no reliable D call. This CDR3 is 13 amino acids long. Between the trimmed V and J ends, which lost 7 bases and 0 bases, there was a span of 9 bases. The germline CDR1 and CDR2 sequences are LNHNV and YYDKDF (reference sequence). CDR3 DNA: TGTGCCACCAACTTAGGGACTAACTATGGCTACACCTTC. Its translation: CATNLGTNYGYTF.

J is TRBJ1-2 and V is TRBV9; no reliable D call. The germline CDR1 and CDR2 sequences are SGDLS and YYNGEE. The V end lost 4 bases, the J end lost 3 bases, and 16 bases lay between the germline ends. The CDR3 is made up of 15 amino acids. The CDR3 loop is CASSPSPTADYGYTF. CDR3 bases: TGTGCCAGCAGCCCCTCCCCAACGGCGGACTATGGCTACACCTTC.

As regards this clone: The sample contains more than one DNA sequence encoding this CDR3. The chain couples TRBV6-5 to TRBJ1-1; D is uncertain. Trimming stripped 7 bases from V and 1 base from J, with 4 bases between. CDR1 and CDR2 from the germline V gene are MNHEY and SVGAGI. CDR3 length: 11 residues. CDR3 DNA sequence: TGTGCCAGCACAAAGAACACTGAAGCTTTCTTT. Protein: CASTKNTEAFF.

The gene calls are TRBV7-9 and TRBJ1-6; TRBD1 aligns across 11 bases. V was clipped by 10 bases and J by 9 bases; unmatched bases: 5. The CDR3 is 13 amino acids. CDR1 and CDR2 (germline): SEHNR, FQNEAQ (reference sequence). As DNA, the CDR3 is TGTGCCACCGGGGGACAGGGGGGTTCACCCCTCCACTTT. Residues: CATGGQGGSPLHF.